This T cell receptor beta chain was sequenced during a study of blood T cell repertoires in COVID-19. Study information: T cells, B-cell-depleted T cells, or PBMCs provided the cDNA or gDNA that served as material.

Data came from immunoSEQ multiplex PCR; TCRdb stores just in-frame clones and leaves some out. The repertoire has 250,000 to 350,000 clones, roughly 90% of them found once; the top ten carry over 9%. The CDR3 is 16 residues long. After removal of 4 bases from V and 5 bases from J, the junction contained 14 bases not matched to a gene. Germline CDR1 reads SGHRS; CDR2 reads YFSETQ. The sequencing sample was made of peripheral blood. The gene calls are TRBV5-1 and TRBJ2-7; 8 bases match TRBD2. The TCR was taken from a woman under 40 with COVID-19, enrolled during active disease. The CDR3 nucleotides are TGCGCCAGCAGCCGCGGGGGGAGCGGGAAGAGAAACGAGCAGTACTTC. Encoded protein: CASSRGGSGKRNEQYF.